This T cell receptor beta chain was retrieved from a study of naive and memory T cell subsets. The beta constant-region primer was an equimolar mix of two oligonucleotides covering TRBC1 and TRBC2. The ligated cDNA underwent four PCR rounds using SP2 and nested alpha and beta constant-region primers. Via MiXCR, TCRdb re-called the UMI-ligation and nested PCR reads, giving one row per CDR3 protein. The sample lists about 120,000 distinct CDR3 sequences; 35% to 40% were seen once. The CDR3 is made up of 17 amino acids. J was trimmed by 5 bases and V by 3 bases; bases with no gene match: 15. The germline V gene encodes CDR1 MGHRA and CDR2 YSYEKL. Details on this clonotype: Its antigen is unidentified.

Study-level results: Over 85% of naive TCR sequences appeared only once after error correction, unlike memory subsets.

The sequence was collected from a human donor in good health. The sequencing sample was made of central memory CD4+ T cells from blood. The chain employs TRBV4-1 and TRBJ1-2; 7 nucleotides match TRBD1. This CDR3 reads CASSQDQDRWIAYGYTF. Written as DNA, the CDR3 is TGCGCCAGCAGCCAGGACCAGGACAGGTGGATCGCGTATGGCTACACCTTC.